This entry describes one T cell receptor beta chain. There is no known antigen for this receptor. One end of the junction varies from germline; a read error may be responsible. Receptor libraries were prepared by 5' RACE. Instrument on record: Illumina HiSeq 2500. The second PCR ran for roughly 7 to 12 cycles and used a J-beta primer mix along with a sample-barcoded 5' primer. Each TCR beta cDNA molecule received a unique molecular identifier from a template-switch 5' adaptor carrying 12 random nucleotides. Each sample yielded at least 3 million CDR3-containing paired-end reads. All of the RNA was converted into first-strand cDNA using the Mint cDNA synthesis kit, with a TRBC-specific oligonucleotide serving as the primer. Following uracil-DNA glycosylase treatment, all cDNA underwent a first 18-cycle PCR with the universal primers M1SS and BC2_uni_R. The paper's processing steps were these. Each sample was normalized by randomly selecting 1 million high-quality reads, each carrying a distinct molecular identifier. Reads sharing molecular identifiers were discarded rather than binned into consensus sequences. MiTCR, run with a Q25 quality threshold and the strictest error-elimination algorithm, handled CDR3 identification, clonotype clustering and error correction. A nonparametric unseen species model with Euler transformation was used to estimate lower-bound total TCR beta diversity. TCRdb reran the public reads through fastp at Q25 and MiXCR, keeping productive beta chains. Each entry merges the rows of one CDR3 protein and shows their most common DNA and genes. None of the V and J calls come from the authors' own analysis; TCRdb made them. The sample yields 650,000 to 1,000,000 distinct CDR3 sequences; around 36% were counted once. The top ten clones comprise 10% to 15% of the sample.

This entry belongs to a study of blood T cells in healthy people across ages (dated by TCRdb to between 2014 and 2016). For context, the study as a whole: In model experiments, template switching captured about one uniquely barcoded TCR beta cDNA molecule for every two T cells. To track age-related changes in TCR beta repertoire diversity, the study relied on deep sequencing normalized with unique cDNA molecular identifiers. Donors were grouped into four age groups: young (average approximately 16 years), middle-aged (over 35), aged (around 60) and long-lived (approximately 78). To avoid experimental bias, donors of different ages were spread randomly across the sequencing lanes. Using the same blood draw, the study looked at two additional independent replicas of 1 million unique cDNA reads for two donors, one aged 18 to 30 and the other aged 80 or older. Points the paper makes about the study in general: Bulk unsorted PBMC profiling prevented conclusive comparison of naive and antigen-experienced compartments. The CMV infection status of donors was not known, potentially confounding age-related changes in expanded clonotypes. There was a strong correlation between observed TCR beta diversity and the percentage of naive T cells measured by flow cytometry. Estimates of total diversity from one million sequenced T cells were regarded as lower bounds and underestimates. The long-lived group showed more naive CD4+ T cells, fewer expanded clones and increased TCR diversity than the aged group, suggesting age selection. Observed TCR beta diversity per million T cells fell roughly linearly with age, and a significant reduction was already apparent by age roughly 40.

Donors were approximately 42 systemically healthy Caucasian individuals from Russia aged roughly 6 to 100 years. Around 9.9 milliliters of peripheral blood were collected from each donor into EDTA-treated Vacutainer tubes. Ficoll-Paque density-gradient centrifugation was used to isolate PBMCs, with at least 6 million obtained per sample. Total RNA was extracted from PBMCs with Trizol reagent, with at least 5.5 micrograms obtained per sample. Naive CD45RAhigh/CD27high T cell percentages were measured by flow cytometry on a PBMC aliquot from every donor. The CDR3 sequence holds 15 residues, the cysteine and phenylalanine included. Only CDR3 DNA remains: 45 bases, in frame from the first base.

The rearranged segments are TRBV12-3 or TRBV12-4 and TRBJ2-3, with 7 junctional bases fitting TRBD1. This receptor was identified in a man between 18 and 29 years old in good health. The sequencing input was blood. The sequence in DNA is TGTGCCAGCAGCCGCTCCGTTACAGGGGCAGATACGGAGTATTTT. Its translation reads: CASSRSVTGADTEYF.